A selection of T cell receptor beta chains follows, all from one sample in a study of human T cells and chemical hapten exposure. MiXCR was run by TCRdb on the RACE reads, yielding one entry per CDR3 protein. In the table there are 200,000 to 300,000 distinct CDR3 sequences, 7.5% to 10% of which are singletons. The source was whole blood, collected in connection with sensitization to the hapten diphenylcyclopropenone (DPC). All receptors come from a woman aged 40 to 50 with alopecia areata. Some clones in this sample may be carry-over from other donors' samples. Both conserved end residues are part of each CDR3. D genes are given only for firm matches. Clone size, where shown, is once, few, many, or a class for clones that have expanded.

V,J,D,size,CDR3,DNA
TRBV5-6,TRBJ2-1,-,-,CASSAIVAYNEQFF,TGTGCCAGCAGCGCCATCGTCGCCTACAATGAGCAGTTCTTC
TRBV6-6,TRBJ2-3,-,-,CASNNAGTDTQYF,TGTGCCAGCAACAACGCGGGCACAGATACGCAGTATTTT
TRBV7-9,TRBJ2-3,-,many,CASSRGPSTDTQYF,TGTGCCAGCAGCCGGGGCCCGAGCACAGATACGCAGTATTTT
TRBV28,TRBJ1-6,-,few,CASSPDSFNSPLHF,TGTGCCAGCAGCCCAGACAGCTTTAATTCACCCCTCCACTTT
TRBV11-3,TRBJ2-1,TRBD2,few,CASSSGLRTSIKEEQFF,TGTGCCAGCAGCTCAGGTTTGCGGACTAGCATTAAAGAGGAGCAGTTCTTC
TRBV7-9,TRBJ2-1,-,-,CASSSSSVEQFF,TGTGCCAGCAGTTCCTCTAGCGTTGAGCAGTTCTTC
TRBV6-6,TRBJ2-4,-,-,CASSLGYKGDIQYF,TGTGCCAGCAGCCTAGGGTACAAGGGTGACATTCAGTACTTC
TRBV12-3/TRBV12-4,TRBJ1-1,-,few,CASSSDSRNTEAFF,TGTGCCAGCAGTTCGGACAGTAGGAACACTGAAGCTTTCTTT
TRBV4-1,TRBJ1-3,-,-,CASSQHQPGQQSGGNTIYF,TGCGCCAGCAGCCAACACCAACCGGGACAACAATCGGGCGGAAACACCATATATTTT
TRBV6-2/TRBV6-3,TRBJ1-5,-,many,CASSYGVLSNQPQHF,TGTGCCAGCAGTTATGGGGTTCTGAGCAATCAGCCCCAGCATTTT
TRBV7-2,TRBJ2-7,TRBD2,many,CASSLGSSGTYEQYF,TGTGCCAGCAGCTTAGGGTCTAGCGGAACCTACGAGCAGTACTTC
TRBV9,TRBJ2-2,TRBD2,few,CASSAGLAGVDGELFF,TGTGCCAGCAGCGCGGGACTAGCGGGAGTCGACGGGGAGCTGTTTTTT
TRBV6-2/TRBV6-3,TRBJ2-2,-,many,CASRGLANTGELFF,TGTGCCAGCAGAGGACTGGCGAACACCGGGGAGCTGTTTTTT
TRBV30,TRBJ2-6,-,-,CAWSQGYFISGANVLTF,TGTGCCTGGAGTCAAGGGTACTTTATCTCTGGGGCCAACGTCCTGACTTTC
TRBV29-1,TRBJ2-5,-,-,CSVGVAEETQYF,TGCAGCGTTGGGGTAGCGGAAGAGACCCAGTACTTC
TRBV7-2,TRBJ2-3,-,few,CASRSGSGTDTQYF,TGTGCCAGCAGGTCGGGCTCGGGCACAGATACGCAGTATTTT
TRBV10-3,TRBJ2-1,-,few,CAISSLGYEQFF,TGTGCCATCAGCTCCTTGGGGTATGAGCAGTTCTTC
TRBV5-1,TRBJ2-2,TRBD2,many,CASSPPSRTGGSGELFF,TGCGCCAGCAGCCCCCCCTCCCGGACGGGGGGTTCCGGGGAGCTGTTTTTT
TRBV7-2,TRBJ1-5,-,few,CASSLERQLRPQHF,TGTGCCAGCAGCTTAGAGAGACAGCTTCGGCCCCAGCATTTT
TRBV9,TRBJ2-1,TRBD2,many,CASSVSGSSYNEQFF,TGTGCCAGCAGCGTTAGCGGGAGCTCCTACAATGAGCAGTTCTTC
TRBV27,TRBJ2-6,-,many,CASSRPAGGLPGANVLTF,TGTGCCAGCAGTAGGCCCGCCGGAGGGTTGCCTGGTGCCAACGTCCTGACTTTC
TRBV9,TRBJ2-7,TRBD2,few,CASSVGLAVNEQYF,TGTGCCAGCAGCGTGGGACTAGCGGTAAACGAGCAGTACTTC
TRBV2,TRBJ1-5,-,-,CASSVGARDQPQHF,TGTGCCAGCAGTGTGGGGGCTCGCGATCAGCCCCAGCATTTT
TRBV20-1,TRBJ2-1,-,-,CSASLGARGWNEQFF,TGCAGTGCTAGTCTTGGGGCTCGAGGTTGGAATGAGCAGTTCTTC
TRBV4-1,TRBJ2-1,-,many,CASSQRLAGGGVYNEQFF,TGCGCCAGCAGCCAGCGGCTAGCTGGAGGGGGTGTATACAATGAGCAGTTCTTC
TRBV7-3,TRBJ2-3,-,many,CASSPGVSRTDTQYF,TGTGCCAGCAGTCCTGGGGTCAGCAGAACAGATACGCAGTATTTT
TRBV29-1,TRBJ2-1,-,-,CSVEVVSGLEQFF,TGCAGCGTTGAAGTGGTTAGCGGTCTTGAGCAGTTCTTC
TRBV4-3,TRBJ2-3,-,few,CASSQGLPGQSTDTQYF,TGCGCCAGCAGCCAAGGACTCCCGGGGCAGAGCACAGATACGCAGTATTTT
TRBV28,TRBJ2-3,-,-,CASSESPGSSSTDTQYF,TGTGCCAGCAGTGAATCACCCGGGTCAAGCAGCACAGATACGCAGTATTTT
TRBV7-2,TRBJ1-6,-,-,CASSLDTGPPLHF,TGTGCCAGCAGCTTAGATACGGGGCCGCCCCTCCACTTT
TRBV29-1,TRBJ2-4,-,few,CSVYGGDDIQYF,TGCAGCGTGTATGGGGGCGACGACATTCAGTACTTC
TRBV27,TRBJ1-1,-,many,CASSPPYGTSQKAFF,TGTGCCAGCAGTCCCCCGTACGGGACTTCTCAAAAAGCTTTCTTT
TRBV20-1,TRBJ2-1,TRBD2,many,CSATSGRARNEQFF,TGCAGTGCTACTAGCGGGAGGGCTCGGAATGAGCAGTTCTTC
TRBV24-1,TRBJ2-3,TRBD1,-,CATSGGQGGPDTQYF,TGTGCCACCAGCGGGGGACAGGGGGGACCAGATACGCAGTATTTT
TRBV5-1,TRBJ1-3,-,few,CASSLDLLPGPGNTIYF,TGCGCCAGCAGCTTAGACCTCTTACCGGGACCTGGAAACACCATATATTTT
TRBV7-9,TRBJ1-1,-,-,CASSPQTVGKAFF,TGTGCCAGCAGCCCCCAGACTGTGGGGAAAGCTTTCTTT
TRBV27,TRBJ2-7,-,-,CASSLNPIGEQYF,TGTGCCAGCAGTTTAAACCCGATCGGCGAGCAGTACTTC
TRBV24-1,TRBJ2-5,-,-,CGTSVNSQETQYF,TGTGGCACCAGTGTTAACAGCCAAGAGACCCAGTACTTC
TRBV15,TRBJ2-3,TRBD1,few,CATSRGGQLTDTQYF,TGTGCCACCAGCAGAGGGGGACAGCTCACAGATACGCAGTATTTT